These 2 T cell receptor beta chains were all obtained from the same sample, sequenced in a study of T cell repertoires in ileal Crohn's disease. Assay used: immunoSEQ multiplex PCR; TCRdb lists only in-frame clones, some missing. The sample gives around 7,700 clones, roughly four fifths of which show up once; about 5% is in the top ten. The sample was ileal tissue. The source of these receptors is an adult with Crohn's disease.

The chain carries TRBV19 and TRBJ1-2; D ambiguous. Trimming took 6 bases from V and 6 from J, leaving 14 bases between them. Germline CDR1 is LNHDA and CDR2 is SQIVND (reference sequence). The CDR3 extends over 13 amino acids. The CDR3 region has the DNA TGTGCCAGTAGCCCAACCTTACTTCATGGCTACACCTTC. Its translation is CASSPTLLHGYTF.

The chain links TRBV30 to TRBJ2-5; 9 bases match TRBD2. CDR1 is GTSNPN and CDR2 is SVGIG in the germline V gene (reference sequence). The CDR3 consists of 15 residues. The V segment lost 0 bases and the J segment 2 bases; nucleotides outside the gene matches: 4. The CDR3 DNA follows: TGTGCCTGGAGTGTAGGTAGCGGGGGTCAAGAGACCCAGTACTTC. Translation: CAWSVGSGGQETQYF.